Each of the 5 T cell receptor beta chains below was sequenced from the same sample in a study of cytomegalovirus exposure and HLA in healthy donors. The PCR made use of 60 Vbeta and 13 Jbeta primers. Profiling relied on immunoSEQ multiplex PCR, and the TCRdb table lists in-frame clones only, not all of them. The sample lists approximately 260,000 clones, around four fifths occurring once. Input material: PBMCs. The origin of the receptors is a middle-aged woman in good health and CMV-seropositive.

This sequence joins TRBV14 and TRBJ2-3, with a weak D call TRBD1 (6 bases). The CDR3 has 16 amino acids. Per the germline V gene, CDR1 is SGHDN and CDR2 is FVKESK. The germline V and J ends were trimmed by 1 base and 2 bases, with 13 bases remaining between them. This chain's CDR3 is CASSQAGRGNTDTQYF. The CDR3 DNA reads as TGTGCCAGCAGCCAAGCGGGCAGGGGAAACACAGATACGCAGTATTTT.

This clone was observed a few times. The CDR3 DNA is TGTGCCAGCAGCTTTACCGGGACTAGGTCGGACGAGCAGTACTTC. Translated, it gives CASSFTGTRSDEQYF. The chain links TRBV11-3 to TRBJ2-5, with 8 bases fitting TRBD2. The DNA end is a closer match to TRBJ2-7, so the J assignment may be wrong. There are 15 residues in the CDR3. CDR1 SGHNT and CDR2 YENEEA come from the germline V gene.

V gene TRBV4-2 combines with J gene TRBJ2-7; TRBD1 aligns across 10 bases. V trimming: 1 base; J trimming: 3 bases; junction bases outside the gene matches: 6. The CDR3 runs 16 residues. The germline CDR1 and CDR2 sequences are LGHNA and YNFKEQ. The CDR3 here is CASSQASGQGIYEQYF. The CDR3 coding sequence is TGTGCCAGCAGCCAAGCATCGGGACAGGGGATCTACGAGCAGTACTTC.

The chain links TRBV29-1 to TRBJ2-1; unclear D gene. Trimming cost V 3 bases and J 7 bases, with 16 bases left between them. The germline V gene has CDR1 SQVTM and CDR2 ANQGSEA. The CDR3 extends over 14 amino acids. CDR3 amino acids: CSVDGLELRNEQFF. DNA of the CDR3: TGCAGCGTTGATGGTCTCGAATTGAGAAATGAGCAGTTCTTC.

A few counts support this clone. The sample carries other DNA sequences with the same CDR3. This chain joins TRBV29-1 and TRBJ1-2; TRBD1 aligns across 7 bases. The CDR3 sequence is 12 residues long. V shed 5 bases and J 2 bases; nucleotides not matched to a gene: 2. The germline V gene has CDR1 SQVTM and CDR2 ANQGSEA. CDR3 sequence: CSVTTGNYGYTF. In DNA, the CDR3 is TGCAGCGTTACGACAGGGAACTATGGCTACACCTTC.